The 24 T cell receptor beta chains given below trace back to one sample, sequenced in a study of blood T cell repertoires in COVID-19. The method was immunoSEQ multiplex PCR; TCRdb's version includes in-frame clones alone and lacks a portion of them. The sample contains approximately 230,000 clones, 85% to 90% of which appear only once. The sequenced sample consisted of PBMCs or T cells enriched from blood (not recorded which). The source of these receptors is a woman under 40 who had recovered from COVID-19.

The chain couples TRBV21-1 to TRBJ1-3. TRBV21-1 is flagged as a pseudogene. The length of the CDR3 is 15 residues. In DNA, the CDR3 is TGTGCCTCCCCTTCAGGAGGGACTACTGGAAACACCATATATTTT. Translated, it gives CASPSGGTTGNTIYF.

This sequence joins TRBV30 and TRBJ2-1; a possible D gene is TRBD1 (6 bases). CDR3 length: 13 residues. CDR1 is GTSNPN and CDR2 is SVGIG in the germline V gene (reference sequence). V was trimmed by 1 base and J by 6 bases, leaving 10 bases between them. The CDR3 DNA is TGTGCCTGGAGTGGCTTACAGGGCAATGAGCAGTTCTTC. Its protein product is CAWSGLQGNEQFF.

This clone has only a few counts. This rearrangement joins TRBV16 to TRBJ2-1, with TRBD2 as a possible D gene (6 bases). Between the trimmed V and J ends, which lost 3 bases and 9 bases, there was a span of 6 bases. The length of the CDR3 is 11 residues. Germline V gives CDR1 KGHSY, CDR2 FQNENV. The CDR3 nucleotides read TGTGCCAGCAGCCAGCGGGGTGAGCAGTTCTTC. Its translation: CASSQRGEQFF.

V is TRBV2 and J is TRBJ2-1, with 8 bases aligning to TRBD2. Per the germline V gene, CDR1 is SNHLY and CDR2 is FYNNEI. J lost 6 bases, V lost 6 bases, and 10 bases had no gene match. CDR3 length equals 15 residues. As DNA, the CDR3 is TGTGCCAGCAGGATGTCAGCGGGAGCCCCCAATGAGCAGTTCTTC. Translated, it gives CASRMSAGAPNEQFF.

This chain connects TRBV5-5 to TRBJ2-7; tentatively, D is TRBD1 (6 bases). Per the germline V gene, CDR1 is SGHKS and CDR2 is YYEKEE (reference sequence). V lost 1 base to trimming and J lost 2 bases, with 19 bases between them. The CDR3 consists of 17 residues. The CDR3 bases are TGTGCCAGCAGCTTGAGGGGGTGGCTCACACAAACCTACGAGCAGTACTTC. Translating it yields CASSLRGWLTQTYEQYF.

The V gene is TRBV7-6, the J gene TRBJ2-2, with D tentatively TRBD1 (5 bases). Trimming took off 0 bases at V and 1 base at J, with 15 bases between the two ends. Germline CDR1 is SGHVS and CDR2 is FNYEAQ. The CDR3 totals 18 residues. CDR3 amino acids: CASSLAHQGRRNTGELFF. CDR3 sequence (DNA): TGTGCCAGCAGCTTAGCGCATCAGGGCCGAAGGAACACCGGGGAGCTGTTTTTT.

V gene TRBV19 combines with J gene TRBJ1-2; D possibly corresponds to TRBD1 (6 bases). CDR3 size: 11 residues. V dropped 6 bases and J dropped 10 bases, with 12 bases sitting between them. Germline assignment: CDR1 LNHDA and CDR2 SQIVND (reference sequence). The CDR3 nucleotides are TGTGCCAGTAGCGGACAGTTCCACTACACCTTC. Amino acid sequence: CASSGQFHYTF.

This rearrangement joins TRBV7-9 to TRBJ2-5; D gene unclear. Per the germline V gene, CDR1 is SEHNR and CDR2 is FQNEAQ (reference sequence). The V end lost 1 base, the J end lost 5 bases, and 17 bases lay between the germline ends. This CDR3 is built from 16 residues. The CDR3 sequence is CASSLGGTLERETQYF. In DNA form, the CDR3 reads TGTGCCAGCAGCTTAGGAGGTACACTCGAGAGGGAGACCCAGTACTTC.

CDR3 sequence reads: CASSLGATVYGYTF. The CDR3 bases are TGTGCCAGCAGCTTGGGAGCGACGGTCTATGGCTACACCTTC. This chain joins TRBV7-9 and TRBJ1-2; D remains ambiguous. V was trimmed by 3 bases and J by 4 bases, leaving 12 bases between them. CDR1 and CDR2 from the germline V gene are SEHNR and FQNEAQ (reference sequence). CDR3 length: 14 amino acids.

The V gene is TRBV28, the J gene TRBJ2-1; 11 nucleotides match TRBD2. The CDR3 runs to 16 residues. Per the germline V gene, CDR1 is MDHEN and CDR2 is SYDVKM. With 6 bases clipped from V and 0 bases from J, the junction kept 4 bases outside the gene matches. CDR3 nucleotide sequence: TGTGCCAGCAGAACAACTAGCGGGAGCTCCTACAATGAGCAGTTCTTC. Encoded protein: CASRTTSGSSYNEQFF.

The chain is built from TRBV9 and TRBJ1-2, with 9 bases matching TRBD1. Trimming took 3 bases from V and 11 from J; bases not matched to a gene: 8. Germline values: CDR1 SGDLS, CDR2 YYNGEE. The CDR3 covers 13 residues. The CDR3 DNA sequence: TGTGCCAGCAGCGCCGGGGACAGGGATGCGTACACCTTC. This encodes CASSAGDRDAYTF.

The gene calls are TRBV18 and TRBJ1-2; D unresolved. The CDR3 has 15 residues. CDR1 and CDR2 (germline): KGHSH, LQKENI. V lost 3 bases to trimming and J lost 12 bases, with 23 bases between them. The CDR3 region has the DNA TGTGCCAGCTCACCTACTGGTAGCGGGGATTTAGTTGACACCTTC. Encoded protein: CASSPTGSGDLVDTF.

This chain uses TRBV11-3 with TRBJ1-3; D remains unclear. The V and J ends lost 2 bases and 4 bases respectively, with 6 bases between them. CDR3 length: 13 amino acids. CDR1 is SGHNT, CDR2 YENEEA, per germline. CDR3 region: CASSLTRGNTIYF. CDR3 nucleotide sequence: TGTGCCAGCAGCTTAACCAGAGGAAACACCATATATTTT.

The chain combines TRBV6-5 with TRBJ1-4; TRBD1 might be the D (6 bases). CDR1 and CDR2 from the germline V gene are MNHEY and SVGAGI. With 0 bases removed from V and 5 bases from J, the gap between germline ends came to 10 bases. This CDR3 has 15 amino acids. The CDR3 reads CASSYSNRENEKLFF. In nucleotides, the CDR3 is TGTGCCAGCAGTTACTCGAACAGGGAGAATGAAAAACTGTTTTTT.

The chain carries TRBV27 and TRBJ1-1, with D hard to call. CDR1 MNHEY and CDR2 SMNVEV come from the germline V gene (reference sequence). This CDR3 contains 17 residues. V shed 5 bases and J shed 1 base, with 20 bases lying between them. Here the CDR3 DNA reads TGTGCCAGCAGTCTCCGTTCTAGTATAACACGGAACACTGAAGCTTTCTTT. It is translated as CASSLRSSITRNTEAFF.

This chain connects TRBV9 to TRBJ1-2; D not certain. Germline values: CDR1 SGDLS, CDR2 YYNGEE. The length of the CDR3 is 16 residues. V was trimmed by 0 bases and J by 1 base, leaving 13 bases between them. CDR3: CASSVGWQALNYGYTF. The CDR3, as DNA: TGTGCCAGCAGCGTAGGGTGGCAGGCCCTTAACTATGGCTACACCTTC.

The V call is TRBV28, the J call TRBJ2-1; a possible D gene is TRBD2 (6 bases). V was pared by 5 bases and J by 4 bases, with 15 bases between. The CDR3 sequence is 15 residues long. Germline values: CDR1 MDHEN, CDR2 SYDVKM. DNA of the CDR3: TGTGCCAGCAGTACCCTCGGACTACGGTACAATGAGCAGTTCTTC. This codes for CASSTLGLRYNEQFF.

This chain uses TRBV6-5 with TRBJ1-5, with TRBD1 as a possible D gene (6 bases). The germline CDR1 and CDR2 sequences are MNHEY and SVGAGI. The CDR3 is 16 amino acids. V lost 2 bases and J 4 bases, leaving 15 bases between the germline ends. The CDR3 is CASSYRVGQLNQPQHF. CDR3 in DNA: TGTGCCAGCAGTTACAGGGTCGGACAGTTGAATCAGCCCCAGCATTTT.

The chain is built from TRBV28 and TRBJ2-1; 12 bases are a match to TRBD2. The CDR3 runs to 15 residues. Germline CDR1 MDHEN, CDR2 SYDVKM. V shed 6 bases and J 6 bases; nucleotides not matched to a gene: 6. DNA for the CDR3: TGTGCCAGCAGCCCTGCACTAGCGGGAGGCAATGAGCAGTTCTTC. Translated: CASSPALAGGNEQFF. The complete variable domain, with remaining parts taken from reference TRBV28 and TRBJ2-1, reads DVKVTQSSRYLVKRTGEKVFLECVQDMDHENMFWYRQDPGLGLRLIYFSYDVKMKEKGDIPEGYSVSREKKERFSLILESASTNQTSMYLCASSPALAGGNEQFFGPGTRLTVL.

The chain couples TRBV9 to TRBJ1-1; D is unresolved. This CDR3 contains 13 residues. V lost 3 bases and J lost 0, with 6 bases in between. The germline V gene has CDR1 SGDLS and CDR2 YYNGEE. CDR3 residues: CASSEALNTEAFF. The CDR3 bases are TGTGCCAGCAGCGAAGCACTGAACACTGAAGCTTTCTTT.

The V gene is TRBV11-2, the J gene TRBJ2-5, with 10 bases matching TRBD2. Germline loops: CDR1 SGHAT, CDR2 FQNNGV. The CDR3 has 18 amino acids. The ends lost 4 bases at V and 2 bases at J; junction bases unmatched: 13. The CDR3 region is CASSSLRAGGPGQETQYF. DNA for the CDR3: TGTGCCAGCAGCTCCCTCCGAGCGGGAGGGCCTGGGCAAGAGACCCAGTACTTC.

The V call is TRBV28, the J call TRBJ2-7; 12 bases are shared with TRBD2. Germline lookup yields CDR1 MDHEN and CDR2 SYDVKM. The CDR3 spans 17 residues. V was clipped by 8 bases and J by 1 base; unmatched bases: 12. For the CDR3, the DNA is TGTGCCAGCGGCCATCGAACAGGACTAGCGGGATCCTACGAGCAGTACTTC. It specifies CASGHRTGLAGSYEQYF. Full variable domain (outside the CDR3, taken from reference TRBV28 and TRBJ2-7): DVKVTQSSRYLVKRTGEKVFLECVQDMDHENMFWYRQDPGLGLRLIYFSYDVKMKEKGDIPEGYSVSREKKERFSLILESASTNQTSMYLCASGHRTGLAGSYEQYFGPGTRLTVT.

The chain links TRBV28 to TRBJ1-1; no definite D call. This CDR3 has 12 amino acids. Germline lookup yields CDR1 MDHEN and CDR2 SYDVKM. V lost 4 bases and J lost 8, with 11 bases in between. CDR3 nucleotides: TGTGCCAGCAGTTCGAGGAGGGAGGAAGCTTTCTTT. Translated, it gives CASSSRREEAFF.

The chain recombines TRBV5-1 with TRBJ2-5; D remains ambiguous. The CDR3 has 13 residues. Trimming shortened V by 2 bases and J by 0 bases, and 5 bases separated the two germline ends. Germline assignment: CDR1 SGHRS and CDR2 YFSETQ. DNA for the CDR3: TGCGCCAGCAGCTTAGAGTACCAAGAGACCCAGTACTTC. Residues: CASSLEYQETQYF.